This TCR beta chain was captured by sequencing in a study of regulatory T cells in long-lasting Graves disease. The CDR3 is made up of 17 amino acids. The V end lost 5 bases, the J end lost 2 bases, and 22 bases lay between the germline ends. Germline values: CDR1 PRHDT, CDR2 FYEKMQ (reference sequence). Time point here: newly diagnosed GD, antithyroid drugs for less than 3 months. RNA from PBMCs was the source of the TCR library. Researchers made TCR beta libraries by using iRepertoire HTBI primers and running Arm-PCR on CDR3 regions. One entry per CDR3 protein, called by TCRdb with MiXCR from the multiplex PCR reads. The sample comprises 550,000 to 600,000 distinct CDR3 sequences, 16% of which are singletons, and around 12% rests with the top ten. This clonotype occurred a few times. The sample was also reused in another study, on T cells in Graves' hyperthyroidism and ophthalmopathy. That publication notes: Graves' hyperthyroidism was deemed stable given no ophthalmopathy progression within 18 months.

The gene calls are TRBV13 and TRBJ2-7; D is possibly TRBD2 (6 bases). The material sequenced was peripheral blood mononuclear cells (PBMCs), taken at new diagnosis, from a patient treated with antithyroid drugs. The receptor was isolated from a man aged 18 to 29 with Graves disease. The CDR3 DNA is TGTGCCAGCAGCATGCACGCCGGGACTTCCTCTACCTACGAGCAGTACTTC. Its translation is CASSMHAGTSSTYEQYF.